The 9 T cell receptor beta chains reported below all come from one sample, sequenced in a study of identical twins. TCRdb recomputed calls from the 5' RACE reads with MiXCR, one row per CDR3 protein. The sample has under 1 million distinct CDR3 sequences; around an eighth are singletons. This same sample was also part of a study on yellow fever vaccine responses in identical twins.

The sequenced material came from PBMCs. These receptors were collected from a woman younger than 30 in good health.

The chain has TRBV3-1 and TRBJ2-3; D perhaps matches TRBD2 (5 bases). The V end was cut by 4 bases, the J end by 4 bases, with 12 bases between. Germline V lookup: CDR1 LGHDT, CDR2 YNNKEL (reference sequence). CDR3 length: 14 residues. The CDR3 loop reads CASSRILDPDTQYF. The CDR3 DNA follows: TGTGCCAGCAGCCGGATACTAGACCCAGATACGCAGTATTTT.

This clonotype was observed at least ten times. The rearrangement uses TRBV7-3 and TRBJ2-3, with 8 bases fitting TRBD2. Germline CDR1 SGHTA, CDR2 FQGTGA. Trimming removed 3 bases from V and 1 base from J; junction bases left unmatched: 3. There are 15 residues in the CDR3. CDR3 DNA: TGTGCCAGCAGCTTTACTAGCGGACGCACAGATACGCAGTATTTT. It specifies CASSFTSGRTDTQYF. Using reference TRBV7-3 and TRBJ2-3 for the parts outside the CDR3, the full variable domain is GAGVSQTPSNKVTEKGKYVELRCDPISGHTALYWYRQSLGQGPEFLIYFQGTGAADDSGLPNDRFFAVRPEGSVSTLKIQRTERGDSAVYLCASSFTSGRTDTQYFGPGTRLTVL.

The chain recombines TRBV4-2 with TRBJ2-7; D remains unclear. V lost 0 bases and J lost 5, with 11 bases in between. Germline loops: CDR1 LGHNA, CDR2 YNFKEQ. The CDR3 has 14 amino acids. The CDR3 DNA reads TGTGCCAGCAGCCAAGAAATAGGGCAAAACGAGCAGTACTTC. Translation: CASSQEIGQNEQYF.

This clonotype was counted a few times. This chain uses TRBV4-1 with TRBJ2-2, with D hard to call. Germline values: CDR1 MGHRA, CDR2 YSYEKL. Trimming took 1 base from V and 2 from J, leaving 11 bases between them. There are 16 residues in the CDR3. The CDR3 reads CASSQGLLANTGELFF. Here the CDR3 DNA reads TGCGCCAGCAGCCAAGGACTCTTGGCTAACACCGGGGAGCTGTTTTTT.

In this sample, this clonotype turned up a few times. The V call is TRBV28, the J call TRBJ1-1; 10 bases line up with TRBD1. The CDR3 extends over 18 amino acids. V lost 5 bases, J lost 0 bases, and 12 bases stayed unmatched. The germline V gene has CDR1 MDHEN and CDR2 SYDVKM. Written as DNA, the CDR3 is TGTGCCAGCAGTCTCTCGCCGGGACAGGGGCATATGAACACTGAAGCTTTCTTT. It codes for CASSLSPGQGHMNTEAFF.

This clonotype was observed a handful of times. The CDR3 sequence: CSARYAPEEKLFF. CDR3 DNA sequence: TGCAGTGCTAGATACGCGCCGGAGGAAAAACTGTTTTTT. The chain recombines TRBV20-1 with TRBJ1-4; D uncertain. Trimming took off 2 bases at V and 8 bases at J, with 12 bases between the two ends. CDR1 is DFQATT, CDR2 SNEGSKA, per germline (reference sequence). The CDR3 is made up of 13 amino acids.

This chain joins TRBV29-1 and TRBJ2-1; 7 positions match TRBD1. With 7 bases clipped from V and 8 bases from J, the junction kept 14 bases outside the gene matches. There are 14 residues in the CDR3. The V gene's germline CDR1 is SQVTM and CDR2 ANQGSEA. This CDR3 is CSARRGTALDEQFF. The CDR3 nucleotides read TGCAGCGCTCGAAGGGGGACAGCTTTGGATGAGCAGTTCTTC.

There are a few counts of this clonotype. This chain links TRBV6-5 with TRBJ1-1, with unresolved D. Trimming took off 2 bases at V and 1 base at J, with 11 bases between the two ends. Germline-derived CDR1 and CDR2 are MNHEY and SVGAGI. The CDR3 runs 15 residues. CDR3 coding DNA: TGTGCCAGCAGTTACCTAACAGACCCGAACACTGAAGCTTTCTTT. Translation gives CASSYLTDPNTEAFF.

This clonotype came up a few times. The V call is TRBV25-1, the J call TRBJ2-1; TRBD1 aligns across 7 bases. Germline V gene sequence: CDR1 MGHDK, CDR2 SYGVNS. This CDR3 is built from 16 residues. J was trimmed by 10 bases and V by 4 bases; bases with no gene match: 16. The CDR3 region is CASSGRDSKKQWEQFF. CDR3 sequence (DNA): TGTGCCAGCAGTGGTCGGGACAGCAAAAAACAATGGGAGCAGTTCTTC.